This TCR beta chain was identified during a study of regulatory T cells in long-lasting Graves disease. The time point was: newly diagnosed GD, antithyroid drugs for less than 3 months. Extracted RNA from PBMCs served as the source of the TCR library. According to the study, TCR beta libraries were built with iRepertoire HTBI primers and CDR3-region Arm-PCR. In TCRdb, the multiplex PCR reads were re-called with MiXCR into one record per CDR3 protein. The table has 420,000 or so distinct CDR3 sequences, about a sixth seen once; the top ten hold 23%. Study conclusions and caveats: Favoring TRBV28, TRBJ1-2 and TRBJ2-5 was a feature seen in persistent disease.

The CDR3 covers 12 residues. Germline values: CDR1 DFQATT, CDR2 SNEGSKA (reference sequence). V lost 6 bases and J lost 4, with 10 bases in between. Many counts were recorded for this clonotype. Its antigen is still unknown. Separately, the same data were catalogued under a study of T cells in Graves' hyperthyroidism and ophthalmopathy.

This chain uses TRBV20-1 with TRBJ1-5; D is unresolved. The specimen was peripheral blood mononuclear cells (PBMCs), collected at new diagnosis, from a patient treated with antithyroid drugs. The sequence was obtained from a woman aged 18-35 years with Graves disease. The CDR3 sequence: CSAWAGNQPQHF. DNA for the CDR3: TGCAGTGCCTGGGCGGGTAATCAGCCCCAGCATTTT.